A single sample gave rise to the 8 T cell receptor beta chains below, sequenced in a study of blood T cell repertoires in COVID-19. Clones were read by immunoSEQ multiplex PCR, and TCRdb kept only the in-frame ones, dropping some. The data contain about 140,000 clones, 80% to 85% of them singletons. Sequenced sample: PBMCs or T cells enriched from blood (not recorded which). These receptors were obtained from a man between 70 and 80 years old who had been exposed to COVID-19.

As DNA, the CDR3 is TGTGCCAGCAGCATGGACTTGAACACTGAAGCTTTCTTT. Residues: CASSMDLNTEAFF. The rearrangement uses TRBV12-3 or TRBV12-4 and TRBJ1-1; D unresolved. Deletions cut 6 bases from V and 0 bases from J, with 8 bases between. This CDR3 is 13 amino acids long.

The chain is built from TRBV3-1 (or the pseudogene TRBV3-2) and TRBJ2-3; tentatively, D is TRBD1 (6 bases). Trimming cost V 4 bases and J 2 bases, with 16 bases left between them. In germline, CDR1 is LGHDT, CDR2 YNNKEL (reference sequence). The CDR3 covers 16 residues. The CDR3 coding sequence is TGTGCCAGCAGCCTCCTGACAGGCGTACCCACAGATACGCAGTATTTT. Protein sequence: CASSLLTGVPTDTQYF.

V is TRBV27 and J is TRBJ1-4; D gene unclear. Trimming cost V 7 bases and J 7 bases, with 10 bases left between them. The CDR3 has 12 residues. Germline V gene data show CDR1 as MNHEY and CDR2 as SMNVEV (reference sequence). The CDR3 coding sequence is TGTGCCAGCACGCGGTTGGGTGAAAAACTGTTTTTT. Its protein is CASTRLGEKLFF.

In its sample, this clone was seen a few times. This rearrangement joins TRBV11-2 to TRBJ1-6; TRBD1 matches 7 bases. V was clipped by 3 bases and J by 9 bases; unmatched bases: 8. There are 15 residues in the CDR3. The germline V gene encodes CDR1 SGHAT and CDR2 FQNNGV. The CDR3 reads CASSLGQGVGSPLHF. CDR3 nucleotide sequence: TGTGCCAGCAGCTTGGGGCAGGGGGTGGGTTCACCCCTCCACTTT.

This chain links TRBV18 with TRBJ1-6; a possible D gene is TRBD1 (6 bases). Germline CDR1 and CDR2: KGHSH and LQKENI. V lost 3 bases and J 14 bases, leaving 20 bases between the germline ends. The CDR3 runs to 15 residues. The CDR3 sequence: CASSPTGSKGAALHF. As DNA, the CDR3 is TGTGCCAGCTCACCTACAGGGTCGAAAGGAGCGGCCCTCCACTTT.

This chain links TRBV7-2 with TRBJ2-3, with no clear D. Germline loops: CDR1 SGHTA, CDR2 FQGNSA. Trimming pared 5 bases from V and 2 bases from J, leaving 11 bases between. The CDR3 sequence is 14 residues long. The CDR3 sequence: CASSPGGYTDTQYF. The CDR3 DNA reads TGTGCCAGCAGCCCCGGTGGTTACACAGATACGCAGTATTTT.

This chain uses TRBV27 with TRBJ1-5; TRBD1 might be the D (5 bases). Trimming pared 6 bases from V and 1 base from J, leaving 10 bases between. Germline V CDR1 and CDR2: MNHEY, SMNVEV (reference sequence). The CDR3 covers 14 residues. The CDR3 nucleotides read TGTGCCAGCAGCACAAGACAGAGCAATCAGCCCCAGCATTTT. Amino acids: CASSTRQSNQPQHF.

The CDR3 DNA reads as TGTGCCAGCAGTTTAGGGGCACCCGGTACGCAGTATTTT. Translating it yields CASSLGAPGTQYF. The chain couples TRBV28 to TRBJ2-3; D possibly corresponds to TRBD1 (5 bases). V gave up 2 bases and J gave up 8 bases, with 11 bases separating them. The CDR3 covers 13 residues. CDR1 is MDHEN and CDR2 is SYDVKM in the germline V gene.